These 16 T cell receptor beta chains were sequenced from one sample in a study of pediatric ulcerative colitis. TCRdb's copy holds only in-frame clones and misses some; the assay was immunoSEQ multiplex PCR. Of about 36,000 clones listed, less than 90% are singletons. What was sequenced was blood. All receptors derive from a girl aged 5 to 17 with moderate ulcerative colitis.

The chain recombines TRBV5-6 with TRBJ2-5; the D gene is possibly TRBD2 (7 bases). Germline V gives CDR1 SGHDT, CDR2 YYEEEE. Trimming pared 0 bases from V and 5 bases from J, leaving 11 bases between. This CDR3 is built from 14 residues. This CDR3 reads CASSLAGGRETQYF. The CDR3 DNA reads TGTGCCAGCAGCTTGGCGGGGGGCCGGGAGACCCAGTACTTC.

The chain joins TRBV9 to TRBJ1-5, with no clear D. The V end was cut by 3 bases, the J end by 5 bases, with 9 bases between. This CDR3 region has 13 residues. CDR1 and CDR2 from the germline V gene are SGDLS and YYNGEE. This CDR3 reads CASSEQVDQPQHF. The CDR3 DNA sequence: TGTGCCAGCAGCGAGCAGGTGGATCAGCCCCAGCATTTT. The full variable domain, its missing parts supplied by reference TRBV9 and TRBJ1-5, is DSGVTQTPKHLITATGQRVTLRCSPRSGDLSVYWYQQSLDQGLQFLIQYYNGEERAKGNILERFSAQQFPDLHSELNLSSLELGDSALYFCASSEQVDQPQHFGDGTRLSIL.

This chain uses TRBV19 with TRBJ2-3, with 15 positions matching TRBD2. V was pared by 5 bases and J by 2 bases, with 8 bases of the junction left unmatched. The germline V gene encodes CDR1 LNHDA and CDR2 SQIVND (reference sequence). The CDR3 consists of 18 residues. DNA for the CDR3: TGTGCCAGTAGTCCCGGGACTAGCGGGGGGCCGGTCACAGATACGCAGTATTTT. Translating it yields CASSPGTSGGPVTDTQYF.

V is TRBV28 and J is TRBJ1-2; D not resolved. Germline CDR1 MDHEN, CDR2 SYDVKM. This CDR3 is 13 amino acids long. Trimming removed 4 bases from V and 6 bases from J, with 12 bases in between. As DNA, the CDR3 is TGTGCCAGCAGTTCGACGTCCTCAAATGGCTACACCTTC. This translates into CASSSTSSNGYTF.

The chain is built from TRBV7-9 and TRBJ2-1, with D possibly TRBD2 on 5 matching bases. The V and J ends lost 1 base and 4 bases respectively, with 8 bases between them. There are 14 residues in the CDR3. CDR1 SEHNR and CDR2 FQNEAQ come from the germline V gene (reference sequence). The CDR3, as DNA: TGTGCCAGCAGCTTAGGACTACGATACAATGAGCAGTTCTTC. Its protein is CASSLGLRYNEQFF.

The rearrangement links TRBV27 to TRBJ2-1; TRBD1 matches at 8 bases. The CDR3 has 16 amino acids. In germline, CDR1 is MNHEY, CDR2 SMNVEV (reference sequence). Trimming took 7 bases from V and 2 from J; bases not matched to a gene: 10. The CDR3 reads CASIPGGTGPYNEQFF. The CDR3 DNA sequence: TGTGCCAGCATCCCAGGGGGGACAGGCCCCTACAATGAGCAGTTCTTC.

The gene calls are TRBV19 and TRBJ1-1; no firm D call. The CDR3 covers 16 residues. CDR1 and CDR2 from the germline V gene are LNHDA and SQIVND (reference sequence). Trimming removed 8 bases at V and 0 bases at J, with 19 bases between. CDR3 in amino acids: CASHSTVKVMNTEAFF. The CDR3 DNA follows: TGTGCCAGTCACAGTACAGTGAAGGTCATGAACACTGAAGCTTTCTTT.

The chain links TRBV30 to TRBJ2-7, with a possible D match to TRBD2 (5 bases). The V and J ends lost 2 bases and 5 bases respectively, with 13 bases between them. This CDR3 has 13 residues. Germline V gene data show CDR1 as GTSNPN and CDR2 as SVGIG (reference sequence). The CDR3 nucleotides read TGTGCCTGGAGTAATATACTAGTCCACGAGCAGTACTTC. Translated: CAWSNILVHEQYF.

With respect to this clone: In the same sample, other DNA sequences code for this CDR3. CDR3 nucleotides: TGTGCCAGCAGCTTGGGCACTAGCGGGGGGTACAATGAGCAGTTCTTC. It encodes CASSLGTSGGYNEQFF. The V gene is TRBV11-3, the J gene TRBJ2-1, with 12 bases lining up with TRBD2. Germline V gene sequence: CDR1 SGHNT, CDR2 YENEEA. V shed 3 bases and J 4 bases; nucleotides not matched to a gene: 4. The CDR3 sequence is 16 residues long.

The rearrangement links TRBV28 to TRBJ1-2; no clear D gene. V was pared by 8 bases and J by 5 bases, with 12 bases between. The CDR3 covers 12 residues. Germline CDR1 is MDHEN and CDR2 is SYDVKM. In nucleotides, the CDR3 is TGTGCCAGCGAAGGTTTGGGGTATGGCTACACCTTC. It translates to CASEGLGYGYTF.

V gene TRBV6-1 combines with J gene TRBJ1-5, with no clear D. Deletions cut 1 base from V and 5 bases from J, with 3 bases between. Germline CDR1 MNHNS, CDR2 SASEGT. This CDR3 has 12 residues. This chain's CDR3 is CASSEGDQPQHF. The CDR3 coding sequence is TGTGCCAGCAGTGAAGGGGATCAGCCCCAGCATTTT.

This chain joins TRBV2 and TRBJ2-1; no clear D gene. Germline V CDR1 and CDR2: SNHLY, FYNNEI. The CDR3 runs to 12 residues. The ends were cut back, 8 bases at V and 3 bases at J, with 8 bases in the middle. The CDR3 loop reads CASGLDYNEQFF. CDR3 nucleotides: TGTGCCAGCGGTTTGGACTACAATGAGCAGTTCTTC.

This clone was seen a handful of times. The chain couples TRBV29-1 to TRBJ2-7; either TRBD1 or TRBD2 may fit D (6 bases each). V was cut by 6 bases and J by 7 bases, with 22 bases left in between. CDR1 SQVTM and CDR2 ANQGSEA come from the germline V gene. The length of the CDR3 is 14 residues. The DNA of the CDR3 is TGCAGCGTCCAGGGGCCTAGCGCCGAAGGTGAGCAGTACTTC. Amino acid sequence: CSVQGPSAEGEQYF.

V and J are TRBV6-5 and TRBJ1-2; D is possibly TRBD1 (5 bases). Germline assignment: CDR1 MNHEY and CDR2 SVGAGI. The V and J ends lost 0 bases and 7 bases respectively, with 12 bases between them. The CDR3 is made up of 14 amino acids. This chain's CDR3 is CASSYSRQNPGYTF. The CDR3 nucleotides are TGTGCCAGCAGTTACTCCCGACAGAATCCTGGCTACACCTTC.

Notes on this clone: Relative to the germline gene, one junction end is altered; a read error may explain this. The chain is built from TRBV7-7 and TRBJ2-3; tentative D call: TRBD2 (6 bases). Germline CDR1 reads SSHAT; CDR2 reads FNYEAQ (reference sequence). The CDR3 length is 14 residues. The CDR3 nucleotides are TGTGCTAGCAGCTTAGGCGGGGTGGAGGATACGCAGTATTTT. It codes for CASSLGGVEDTQYF.

This clone was recorded only once. CDR3: CASSLQGKGYGYTF. Here the CDR3 DNA reads TGTGCCAGCAGCCTCCAGGGGAAGGGCTATGGCTACACCTTC. The J gene is TRBJ1-2, the V gene TRBV13; the D gene is possibly TRBD1 (6 bases). Trimming took off 5 bases at V and 4 bases at J, with 14 bases between the two ends. Per the germline V gene, CDR1 is PRHDT and CDR2 is FYEKMQ (reference sequence). The CDR3 runs to 14 residues.